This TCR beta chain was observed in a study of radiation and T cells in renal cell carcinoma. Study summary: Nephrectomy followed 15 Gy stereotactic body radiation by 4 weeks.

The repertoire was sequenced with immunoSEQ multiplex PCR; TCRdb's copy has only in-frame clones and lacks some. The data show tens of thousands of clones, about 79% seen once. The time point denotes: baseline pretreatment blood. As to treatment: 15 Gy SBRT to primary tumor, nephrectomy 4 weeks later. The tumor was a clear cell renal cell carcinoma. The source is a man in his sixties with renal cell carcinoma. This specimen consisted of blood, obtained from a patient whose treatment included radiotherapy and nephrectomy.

CDR3 nucleotides: TGTGCCAGCAGTGAAACCCTAGCCGCGTATAAGTGGGGAACAGATACGCAGTATTTT. Translated: CASSETLAAYKWGTDTQYF. V gene TRBV6-1 combines with J gene TRBJ2-3; maybe TRBD2 (5 bases). Germline CDR1 reads MNHNS; CDR2 reads SASEGT. V was cut by 2 bases and J by 3 bases, with 24 bases left in between. The CDR3 length is 19 residues.